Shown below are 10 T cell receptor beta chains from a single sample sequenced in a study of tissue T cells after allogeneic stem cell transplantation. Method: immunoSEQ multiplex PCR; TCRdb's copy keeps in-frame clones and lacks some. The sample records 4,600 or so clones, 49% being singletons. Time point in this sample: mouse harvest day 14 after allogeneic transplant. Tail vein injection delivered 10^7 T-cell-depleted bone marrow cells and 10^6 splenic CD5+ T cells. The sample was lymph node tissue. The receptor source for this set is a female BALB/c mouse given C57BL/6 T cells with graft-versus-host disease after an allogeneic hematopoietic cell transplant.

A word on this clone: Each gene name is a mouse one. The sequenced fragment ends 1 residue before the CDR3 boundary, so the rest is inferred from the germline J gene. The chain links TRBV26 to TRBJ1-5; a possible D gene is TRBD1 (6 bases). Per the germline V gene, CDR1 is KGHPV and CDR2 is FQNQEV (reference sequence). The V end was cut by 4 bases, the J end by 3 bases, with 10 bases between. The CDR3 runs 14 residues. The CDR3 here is CASSPGHLNQAPLF. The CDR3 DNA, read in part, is TGTGCCAGCAGTCCGGGACACCTCAACCAGGCTCCGCTT.

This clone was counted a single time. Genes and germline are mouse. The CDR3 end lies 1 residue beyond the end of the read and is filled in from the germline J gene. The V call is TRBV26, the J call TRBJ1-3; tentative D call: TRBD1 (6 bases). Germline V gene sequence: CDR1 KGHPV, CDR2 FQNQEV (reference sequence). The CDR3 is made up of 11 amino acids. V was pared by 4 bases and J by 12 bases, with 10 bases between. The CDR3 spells CASSQGQGLYF. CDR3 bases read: TGTGCCAGCAGTCAGGGACAAGGGCTCTAT.

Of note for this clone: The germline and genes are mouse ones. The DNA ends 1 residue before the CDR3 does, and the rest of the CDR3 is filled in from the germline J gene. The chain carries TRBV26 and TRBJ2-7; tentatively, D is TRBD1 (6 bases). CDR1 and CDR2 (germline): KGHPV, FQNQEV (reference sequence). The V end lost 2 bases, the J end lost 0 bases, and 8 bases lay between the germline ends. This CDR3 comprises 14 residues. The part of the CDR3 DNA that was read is TGTGCCAGCAGTCTGGGGACAACCTCCTATGAACAGTAC. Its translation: CASSLGTTSYEQY. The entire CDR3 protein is CASSLGTTSYEQYF.

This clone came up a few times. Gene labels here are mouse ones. The sequenced CDR3 bases are TGTGCCAGCTCTCGGGACACTGGAAATACGCTCTAT. Protein: CASSRDTGNTLY. The full CDR3 protein reads CASSRDTGNTLYF. This chain connects TRBV12-2 to TRBJ1-3, with D perhaps matching TRBD1 (6 bases). Coverage ceases 1 residue before the CDR3 finishes, and the germline J gene fills in the end. The germline gives CDR1 SGHLS, CDR2 HYDKME. V was pared by 2 bases and J by 2 bases, with 6 bases between. The CDR3 totals 13 residues. Based on the CDR3 plus reference TRBV12-2 and TRBJ1-3, the full variable domain is NSGVVQSPRYIIKGKGERSILKCIPISGHLSVAWYQQTQGQELKFFIQHYDKMERDKGNLPSRFSVQQFDDYHSEMNMSALELEDSAVYFCASSRDTGNTLYFGEGSRLIVV.

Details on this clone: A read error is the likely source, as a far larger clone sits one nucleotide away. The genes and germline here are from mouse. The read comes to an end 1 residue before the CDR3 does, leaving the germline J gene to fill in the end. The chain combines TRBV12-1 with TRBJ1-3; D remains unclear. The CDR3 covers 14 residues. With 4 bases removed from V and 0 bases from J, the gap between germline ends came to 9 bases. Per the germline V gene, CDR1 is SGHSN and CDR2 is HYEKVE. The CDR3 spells CASSRPVSGNTLYF. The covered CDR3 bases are TGTGCCAGCTCCCGGCCAGTTTCTGGAAATACGCTCTAT.

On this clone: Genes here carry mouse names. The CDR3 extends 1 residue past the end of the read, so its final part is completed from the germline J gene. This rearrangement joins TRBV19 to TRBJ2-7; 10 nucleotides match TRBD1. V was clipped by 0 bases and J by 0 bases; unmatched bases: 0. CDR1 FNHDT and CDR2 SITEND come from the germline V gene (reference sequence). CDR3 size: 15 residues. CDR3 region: CASSIGDRGSYEQYF. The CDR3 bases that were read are TGTGCCAGCAGTATAGGGGACAGGGGCTCCTATGAACAGTAC.

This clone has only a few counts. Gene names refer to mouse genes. CDR3 DNA (partial): TGTGCCAGCTCCCGGACAGTTTCTGGAAATACGCTCTAT. Its translation: CASSRTVSGNTLY. The whole CDR3 protein is CASSRTVSGNTLYF. The chain employs TRBV12-2 and TRBJ1-3; D is possibly TRBD1 (6 bases). The read stops 1 residue short of the end of the CDR3; the missing end is completed from the germline J gene. Germline-derived CDR1 and CDR2 are SGHLS and HYDKME. CDR3 length equals 14 residues. V dropped 4 bases and J dropped 0 bases, with 9 bases sitting between them.

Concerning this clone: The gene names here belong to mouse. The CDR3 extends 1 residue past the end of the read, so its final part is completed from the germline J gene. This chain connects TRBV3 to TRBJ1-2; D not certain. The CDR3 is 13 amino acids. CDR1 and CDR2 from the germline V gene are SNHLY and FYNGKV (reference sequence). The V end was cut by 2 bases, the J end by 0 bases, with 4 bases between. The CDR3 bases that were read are TGTGCCAGCAGCTTACCAACAAACTCCGACTACACC. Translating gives CASSLPTNSDYT. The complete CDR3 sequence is CASSLPTNSDYTF.

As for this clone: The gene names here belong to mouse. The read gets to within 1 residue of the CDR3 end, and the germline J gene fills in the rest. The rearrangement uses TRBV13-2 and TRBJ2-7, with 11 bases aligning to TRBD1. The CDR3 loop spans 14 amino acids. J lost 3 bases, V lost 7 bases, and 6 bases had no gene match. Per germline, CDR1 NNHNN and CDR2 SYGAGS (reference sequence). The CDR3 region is CASSGGTGGYEQYF. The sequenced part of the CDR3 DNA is TGTGCCAGCAGTGGAGGGACAGGGGGCTATGAACAGTAC.

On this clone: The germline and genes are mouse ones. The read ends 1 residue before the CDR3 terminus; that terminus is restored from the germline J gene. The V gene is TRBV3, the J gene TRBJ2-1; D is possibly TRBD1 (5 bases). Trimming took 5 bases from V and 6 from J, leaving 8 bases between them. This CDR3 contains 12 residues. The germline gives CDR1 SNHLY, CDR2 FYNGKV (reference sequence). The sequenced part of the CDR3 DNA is TGTGCCAGCAGCCGCAGGGTTGCTGAGCAGTTC. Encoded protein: CASSRRVAEQF. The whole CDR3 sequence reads CASSRRVAEQFF.